This TCR beta chain was sequenced during a study of T-cell reconstitution after alpha-beta-depleted transplantation in children. The V and J ends lost 6 bases and 1 base respectively, with 15 bases between them. This CDR3 has 15 residues. The germline gives CDR1 SGHTA, CDR2 FQGNSA. This clonotype has more than one count but fewer than ten. Preparation of the TCRbeta library was carried out with unique molecular identifiers. Each CDR3 protein is one row after TCRdb ran MiXCR on the PCR reads. Of around 380,000 distinct CDR3 sequences in the sample, roughly a tenth are singletons; the top ten hold approximately 5%.

The sequencing used PBMCs from the stem cell graft donor, collected from the stem cell graft. This receptor was identified in a human donor who donated a stem cell graft to a child with acute myeloid leukemia. The chain recombines TRBV7-2 with TRBJ1-1; a possible D gene is TRBD1 (6 bases). CDR3 protein: CASRYRDISNTEAFF. The CDR3, as DNA: TGTGCCAGCAGGTACCGGGACATCTCGAACACTGAAGCTTTCTTT.